A selection of T cell receptor beta chains follows, all from one sample in a study of blood T cell repertoires in COVID-19. Only in-frame clones appear in the TCRdb table, and some are missing; sequencing was by immunoSEQ multiplex PCR. The sample has about 230,000 clones, about 90% seen once. The sequenced material came from PBMCs or T cells enriched from blood (not recorded which). The receptors come from a woman younger than 45 with acute COVID-19. CDR3s include the opening cysteine and the closing phenylalanine or tryptophan. D genes are given only for firm matches. Some rows have no size entry. The others give once, few or many, or a class for an expanded clone.

V gene	J gene	D gene	clone size	CDR3 DNA	CDR3 protein
TRBV11-1	TRBJ2-3	NA	once	TGTGCCAGCAGCCCACGGGATACGCAGTATTTT	CASSPRDTQYF
TRBV9	TRBJ1-2	TRBD1	NA	TGTGCCAGCAGCGGCCACAGGGGAGGTGGCTACACCTTC	CASSGHRGGGYTF
TRBV7-6	TRBJ1-1	NA	NA	TGTGCCAGCAGCTTAGGGGGAGTGGGGGGGACGAACACTGAAGCTTTCTTT	CASSLGGVGGTNTEAFF
TRBV28	TRBJ1-5	NA	NA	TGTGCCAGCAGTTTATACCTTATGACGGCAGCGGATCAGCCCCAGCATTTT	CASSLYLMTAADQPQHF
TRBV5-1	TRBJ1-1	TRBD1	NA	TGCGCCAGCAGCCCAGGAGGGACAGGGAACACTGAAGCTTTCTTT	CASSPGGTGNTEAFF
TRBV28	TRBJ2-2	TRBD1	NA	TGTGCCAGCAGTTCCCCAGGGGGCGAACCCACCGGGGAGCTGTTTTTT	CASSSPGGEPTGELFF
TRBV7-2	TRBJ2-3	NA	once	TGTGCCAGCAGTTCCACGATCCTAAGCACAGATACGCAGTATTTT	CASSSTILSTDTQYF
TRBV9	TRBJ1-6	TRBD1	NA	TGTGCCAGCAGCACGGGACAGGGGGACGGTTCACCCCTCCACTTT	CASSTGQGDGSPLHF
TRBV11-2	TRBJ1-5	TRBD1	NA	TGTGCCAGCAGCGCCAGGGACAGGGGCGGCCAGCCCCAGCATTTT	CASSARDRGGQPQHF
TRBV3-1/TRBV3-2	TRBJ1-2	TRBD1	NA	TGTGCCAGCAGCCCCGGGACAGCTTTTGGCTACACCTTC	CASSPGTAFGYTF
TRBV18	TRBJ2-2	TRBD1	NA	TGTGCCAGCTCACCATACCCCAGGGGGTTTTTCGCCGGGGAGCTGTTTTTT	CASSPYPRGFFAGELFF
TRBV5-4	TRBJ1-3	NA	NA	TGTGCCAGCAGCCGCAACCGGGGGGGTACCTCGGCTGGAAACACCATATATTTT	CASSRNRGGTSAGNTIYF
TRBV15	TRBJ2-7	TRBD1	NA	TGTGCCACCAGCAGTTCCGGGACAGGGCCGAAAATTCCATCCTACGAGCAGTACTTC	CATSSSGTGPKIPSYEQYF
TRBV5-1	TRBJ1-1	TRBD1	once	TGCGCCAGCAGCTCGGCCGCAGGGGGCGGCACTGAAGCTTTCTTT	CASSSAAGGGTEAFF
TRBV11-3	TRBJ2-1	NA	NA	TGTGCCAGCAGCTTAGATCGTAGGGGCAGTGAGCAGTTCTTC	CASSLDRRGSEQFF
TRBV7-2	TRBJ1-5	NA	NA	TGTGCCAGCAGCTTAGAAGGAGGGTATCAGCCCCAGCATTTT	CASSLEGGYQPQHF
TRBV7-2	TRBJ2-7	NA	NA	TGTGCCAGCAGCAGGGAAGGGGTCGTACGGATCGAGCAGTACTTC	CASSREGVVRIEQYF
TRBV14	TRBJ2-7	NA	NA	TGTGCCAGCAGCCAAGATTTGAGGGAAGGGAGGGAGCAGTACTTC	CASSQDLREGREQYF
TRBV30	TRBJ1-4	NA	NA	TGTGCCTGGAACGCGGGGGGCAGTGAGAATGAAAAACTGTTTTTT	CAWNAGGSENEKLFF
TRBV28	TRBJ1-2	NA	NA	TGTGCCAGCAGCCCGGCGGGGTTGAGCTATGGCTACACCTTC	CASSPAGLSYGYTF
TRBV2	TRBJ1-2	NA	NA	TGTGCCAGCAGTGAAGGTCCAGGCCCTAACTATGGCTACACCTTC	CASSEGPGPNYGYTF
TRBV13	TRBJ1-1	NA	once	TGTGCCAGCAGCACGCGCGGCAGTGAAGCTTTCTTT	CASSTRGSEAFF
TRBV7-2	TRBJ1-2	NA	NA	TGTGCCAGCAGCTTAGAGGGGCATGGCTACACCTTC	CASSLEGHGYTF
TRBV5-1	TRBJ1-3	NA	NA	TGCGCCAGCAGCCCCAATACAGGGCCTGGAAACACCATATATTTT	CASSPNTGPGNTIYF
TRBV7-3	TRBJ1-6	TRBD1	NA	TGTGCCAGCAGCTCGACAGGGGTTAATTCACCCCTCCACTTT	CASSSTGVNSPLHF
TRBV7-2	TRBJ2-1	TRBD2	NA	TGTGCCAGCAGCTTAGATGCTAGCGGGTCTTACAATGAGCAGTTCTTC	CASSLDASGSYNEQFF
TRBV2	TRBJ1-2	TRBD1	NA	TGTGCCAGCAGAAGAGGACAGGGGGCTAACTATGGCTACACCTTC	CASRRGQGANYGYTF
TRBV2	TRBJ2-5	TRBD1	NA	TGTGCCAGCGGGACCGGGACAGGGATGGAGACCCAGTACTTC	CASGTGTGMETQYF
TRBV25-1	TRBJ1-1	NA	NA	TGTGCCAGCAGTGGAGACGGAAGGAGGACTGAAGCTTTCTTT	CASSGDGRRTEAFF
TRBV14	TRBJ2-1	TRBD1	NA	TGTGCCAGCAGACGGACAGGGAGCTCCTACAATGAGCAGTTCTTC	CASRRTGSSYNEQFF
TRBV7-2	TRBJ2-1	NA	NA	TGTGCCAGCAGCACCGAATCCGGGACTTACAATGAGCAGTTCTTC	CASSTESGTYNEQFF
TRBV5-4	TRBJ2-2	NA	NA	TGTGCCAGCAGCTTGGCCCAGGTTACCGGGGAGCTGTTTTTT	CASSLAQVTGELFF
TRBV5-1	TRBJ1-2	NA	NA	TGCGCCAGCAGCCTCCAGGTCGACGACTATGGCTACACCTTC	CASSLQVDDYGYTF
TRBV6-2/TRBV6-3	TRBJ1-1	NA	NA	TGTGCCAGCAGTTTACGACTGGCTGAAGCTTTCTTT	CASSLRLAEAFF
TRBV15	TRBJ2-4	NA	NA	TGTGCCACCAGCAGAGATCTGGAGACCAAAAACATTCAGTACTTC	CATSRDLETKNIQYF
TRBV21-1	TRBJ1-5	NA	once	TGTGCCAGCAGCCCTCAGGGAAGGGGGAATCAGCCCCAGCATTTT	CASSPQGRGNQPQHF
TRBV19	TRBJ1-6	NA	NA	TGTGCCAGTAGTATAAGAGATGGTGGCCTCCACTTT	CASSIRDGGLHF
TRBV10-1	TRBJ2-2	NA	NA	TGCGCCAGCAGGATGCAACAGGGATCCGGGGAGCTGTTTTTT	CASRMQQGSGELFF
TRBV15	TRBJ2-7	TRBD2	NA	TGTGCCACCAGCAGAGATAGCGGGGGTACCCCCTACGAGCAGTACTTC	CATSRDSGGTPYEQYF
TRBV19	TRBJ2-3	TRBD1	NA	TGTGCCAGTAGAGGGACAGGGGCAGGGGATACGCAGTATTTT	CASRGTGAGDTQYF
TRBV4-1	TRBJ1-3	NA	few	TGCGCCAGCAGCCAATTTCGGGGAGGAAACACCATATATTTT	CASSQFRGGNTIYF
TRBV19	TRBJ1-1	NA	NA	TGTGCCAGTAGACCGCGGGGAGGGAACACTGAAGCTTTCTTT	CASRPRGGNTEAFF
TRBV6-5	TRBJ2-1	NA	once	TGTGCCAGCAGTTACGTCGGCTCCTACAATGAGCAGTTCTTC	CASSYVGSYNEQFF
TRBV5-1	TRBJ1-2	TRBD1	NA	TGCGCCAGCAGCTTATGGGACAGCCCCTATGGCTACACCTTC	CASSLWDSPYGYTF
TRBV5-1	TRBJ1-3	TRBD1	NA	TGCGCCAGCAGCTTTACGGACAGGGAGTCTGATACTTTTGGCAACACCATATATTTT	CASSFTDRESDTFGNTIYF
TRBV4-1	TRBJ1-3	NA	NA	TGCGCCAGCAGCCAAGATCCGGGGGTCTCTGGAAACACCATATATTTT	CASSQDPGVSGNTIYF
TRBV4-1	TRBJ2-3	NA	NA	TGCGCCAGCAGCCAAGGTCCCCCTCGCGAGAGCACAGATACGCAGTATTTT	CASSQGPPRESTDTQYF
TRBV5-1	TRBJ1-6	NA	NA	TGCGCCAGCAGCTCGGAGACAGGTTCTAATTCACCCCTCCACTTT	CASSSETGSNSPLHF
TRBV9	TRBJ2-7	TRBD1	once	TGTGCCAGCAGCCCCCGACAGGGGTATCACGAGCAGTACTTC	CASSPRQGYHEQYF
TRBV7-2	TRBJ1-1	NA	once	TGTGCCAGCAGCTTAGGGGCCGCTCGAGAGGGAAACACTGAAGCTTTCTTT	CASSLGAAREGNTEAFF
TRBV9	TRBJ2-3	NA	NA	TGTGCCAGCAGTCGACTGTCCACAGATACGCAGTATTTT	CASSRLSTDTQYF
TRBV13	TRBJ2-7	TRBD2	NA	TGTGCCAGCAGCCCAGGAAACCCGAGCGGGGTGATCTACGAGCAGTACTTC	CASSPGNPSGVIYEQYF